This TCR beta chain is drawn from a study of cytomegalovirus exposure and HLA in healthy donors. Study information: Both the roughly 120 validation repertoires and the 550 to 750 first-cohort repertoires used the same platform, as reported by a later analysis.

In the case of this clone: The antigen is undetermined.

Some clones are missing from TCRdb's copy, which holds only in-frame ones; the method was immunoSEQ multiplex PCR. Among 90,000 to 120,000 clones listed, almost 96% were seen once. From the roughly 120-subject validation cohort, which was separate from the roughly 610-subject first cohort, the donors were drawn. Study-wide results and caveats: The study put 160 or so TCR beta chains on its list as cytomegalovirus-associated. Reports credit the classifier with highly specific, highly sensitive diagnosis of cytomegalovirus status.

The sequence came from a woman aged 18-29 years in good health and CMV-seronegative. Source material: PBMCs.

CDR3 region: CSVGRTLSETQYF. The CDR3 nucleotides are TGCAGCGTTGGACGGACACTATCGGAGACCCAGTACTTC. The chain couples TRBV29-1 to TRBJ2-5, with a possible D match to TRBD1 (5 bases). Germline lookup yields CDR1 SQVTM and CDR2 ANQGSEA. This CDR3 has 13 residues. Trimming pared 4 bases from V and 5 bases from J, leaving 14 bases between.